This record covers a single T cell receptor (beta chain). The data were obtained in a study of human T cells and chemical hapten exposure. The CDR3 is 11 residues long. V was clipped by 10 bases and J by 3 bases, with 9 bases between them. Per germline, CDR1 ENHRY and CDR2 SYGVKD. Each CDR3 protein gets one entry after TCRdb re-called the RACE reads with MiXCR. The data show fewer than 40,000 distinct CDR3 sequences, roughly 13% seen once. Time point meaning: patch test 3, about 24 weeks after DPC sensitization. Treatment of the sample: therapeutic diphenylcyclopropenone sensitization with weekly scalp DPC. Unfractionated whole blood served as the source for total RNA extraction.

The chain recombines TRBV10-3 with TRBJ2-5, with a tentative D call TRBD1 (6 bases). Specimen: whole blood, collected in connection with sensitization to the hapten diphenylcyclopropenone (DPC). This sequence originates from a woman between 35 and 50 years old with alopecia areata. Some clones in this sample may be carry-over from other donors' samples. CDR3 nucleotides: TGTGCCACGACAGGTGAAGAGACCCAGTACTTC. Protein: CATTGEETQYF.